The next 27 T cell receptor beta chains were all read from a single sample in a study of blood T cell repertoires in COVID-19. Profiled with immunoSEQ multiplex PCR; TCRdb holds only in-frame clones, not every one. This repertoire shows 200,000 to 250,000 clones, 65% to 85% found once; its top ten account for less than 2.5%. Sample: peripheral blood. All receptors derive from a woman aged 60-75 years with acute or convalescent COVID-19.

The gene calls are TRBV27 and TRBJ1-1; 7 bases align to TRBD1. Germline V gene lookup returns CDR1 MNHEY and CDR2 SMNVEV (reference sequence). This CDR3 comprises 14 residues. V was clipped by 8 bases and J by 0 bases; unmatched bases: 6. CDR3 loop: CASRRDRVNTEAFF. DNA of the CDR3: TGTGCCAGCCGTCGCGACAGGGTGAACACTGAAGCTTTCTTT.

This chain connects TRBV1 to TRBJ1-1. TRBV1 is recorded as a pseudogene. This CDR3 is built from 15 residues. This CDR3 reads CTSSPRAREATEAFF. The CDR3 region has the DNA TGCACCAGCAGCCCCCGGGCACGGGAGGCCACTGAAGCTTTCTTT.

The chain recombines TRBV5-4 with TRBJ1-1; D may be TRBD1 (5 bases). Germline V gene sequence: CDR1 SGHNT, CDR2 YYREEE (reference sequence). The CDR3 has 13 residues. The V end lost 5 bases, the J end lost 2 bases, and 10 bases lay between the germline ends. CDR3 bases: TGTGCCAGCAGTTCTCAGGGTAACACTGAAGCTTTCTTT. Translating gives CASSSQGNTEAFF.

The J gene is TRBJ2-7, the V gene TRBV18; 7 bases fit TRBD1. The CDR3 runs to 13 residues. Germline lookup yields CDR1 KGHSH and CDR2 LQKENI. Trimming removed 6 bases from V and 2 bases from J; junction bases left unmatched: 4. The DNA for the CDR3 is TGTGCCAGCTCGACGACAGGGCCCTACGAGCAGTACTTC. Protein product: CASSTTGPYEQYF.

This clone was recorded once. J is TRBJ2-6 and V is TRBV4-2, with D maybe TRBD1 (5 bases). Germline CDR1 and CDR2: LGHNA and YNFKEQ. There are 17 residues in the CDR3. Trimming shortened V by 5 bases and J by 0 bases, and 14 bases separated the two germline ends. The CDR3 reads CASSTQARGSGANVLTF. CDR3 coding DNA: TGTGCCAGCAGCACACAGGCGAGAGGCTCTGGGGCCAACGTCCTGACTTTC.

The rearrangement uses TRBV7-8 and TRBJ1-5; TRBD1 matches at 7 bases. CDR3 length equals 15 residues. The V segment lost 0 bases and the J segment 4 bases; nucleotides outside the gene matches: 3. Germline-derived CDR1 and CDR2 are SGHVS and FQNEAQ. DNA of the CDR3: TGTGCCAGCAGCTTAGCGAAGGGACAGAATCAGCCCCAGCATTTT. It codes for CASSLAKGQNQPQHF.

The chain uses TRBV30 and TRBJ2-3; TRBD1 might be the D (6 bases). V was clipped by 5 bases and J by 6 bases, with 18 bases between them. The CDR3 extends over 14 amino acids. Germline loops: CDR1 GTSNPN, CDR2 SVGIG (reference sequence). This chain's CDR3 is CAWGGKGHRDTQYF. CDR3 bases: TGTGCCTGGGGTGGAAAGGGACACCGGGATACGCAGTATTTT.

This chain joins TRBV5-6 and TRBJ1-2; 9 bases align to TRBD1. This CDR3 comprises 14 residues. The germline V gene encodes CDR1 SGHDT and CDR2 YYEEEE. Trimming took 3 bases from V and 4 from J; bases not matched to a gene: 4. The CDR3 protein is CASSWDRASYGYTF. The DNA of the CDR3 is TGTGCCAGCAGCTGGGACAGGGCTTCCTATGGCTACACCTTC.

The chain couples TRBV7-9 to TRBJ1-2, with D maybe TRBD1 (6 bases). This CDR3 comprises 12 residues. Trimming took 1 base from V and 7 from J, leaving 7 bases between them. Germline V gives CDR1 SEHNR, CDR2 FQNEAQ (reference sequence). The CDR3: CASSLETGGYTF. The CDR3 DNA reads as TGTGCCAGCAGCTTAGAGACAGGTGGCTACACCTTC.

This clone was observed a single time. The J gene is TRBJ1-1, the V gene TRBV4-1; TRBD1 matches at 7 bases. Germline CDR1 MGHRA, CDR2 YSYEKL. This CDR3 is built from 17 residues. J gave up 4 bases and V 1 base, and 12 bases lay outside the gene matches. CDR3 amino acids: CASSQGAVRGRPTEAFF. The DNA for the CDR3 is TGCGCCAGCAGCCAAGGGGCTGTTAGGGGGCGCCCCACTGAAGCTTTCTTT.

The chain joins TRBV7-9 to TRBJ1-2, with D possibly being TRBD1 (6 bases). The CDR3 contains 14 residues. V shed 1 base and J shed 8 bases, with 14 bases lying between them. Germline values: CDR1 SEHNR, CDR2 FQNEAQ (reference sequence). The CDR3 DNA reads TGTGCCAGCAGCTTAGGTTCCCAGGGGTACGGCTACACCTTC. Encoded protein: CASSLGSQGYGYTF. Based on the CDR3 plus reference TRBV7-9 and TRBJ1-2, the full variable domain is DTGVSQNPRHKITKRGQNVTFRCDPISEHNRLYWYRQTLGQGPEFLTYFQNEAQLEKSRLLSDRFSAERPKGSFSTLEIQRTEQGDSAMYLCASSLGSQGYGYTFGSGTRLTVV.

This rearrangement joins TRBV7-8 to TRBJ2-4; 7 bases line up with TRBD2. Per germline, CDR1 SGHVS and CDR2 FQNEAQ. The junction had 4 bases not matched to a gene; V was cut back by 4 bases and J by 1 base. The CDR3 runs to 15 residues. CDR3 amino acids: CASSSGGMAKNIQYF. In nucleotides, the CDR3 is TGTGCCAGCAGCTCGGGAGGAATGGCCAAAAACATTCAGTACTTC.

This rearrangement joins TRBV19 to TRBJ2-3; D gene unclear. CDR3 length: 13 amino acids. V lost 5 bases and J lost 5, with 11 bases in between. Germline values: CDR1 LNHDA, CDR2 SQIVND (reference sequence). In DNA, the CDR3 is TGTGCCAGTAGTCTGGTAGCTAGAGATACGCAGTATTTT. Translation gives CASSLVARDTQYF.

The genes are TRBV7-9 and TRBJ2-2; 8 bases align to TRBD1. V shed 2 bases, J shed 5 bases, and the junction held 7 bases outside the gene matches. The CDR3 contains 16 residues. Germline CDR1 SEHNR, CDR2 FQNEAQ (reference sequence). In nucleotides, the CDR3 is TGTGCCAGCAGCTTATTCAGGGGGCGGCGGACCGGGGAGCTGTTTTTT. Its translation is CASSLFRGRRTGELFF.

V and J are TRBV28 and TRBJ1-2; a weak D match, TRBD1 (5 bases). Trimming removed 5 bases at V and 4 bases at J, with 14 bases between. CDR3 size: 14 residues. The germline V gene encodes CDR1 MDHEN and CDR2 SYDVKM. CDR3 in amino acids: CASSPDSVSYGYTF. The CDR3 region has the DNA TGTGCCAGCAGTCCCGACAGCGTAAGCTATGGCTACACCTTC.

The chain combines TRBV13 with TRBJ2-3, with 10 bases matching TRBD1. CDR3 length equals 16 residues. In germline, CDR1 is PRHDT, CDR2 FYEKMQ (reference sequence). Trimming took 5 bases from V and 6 from J; bases not matched to a gene: 11. DNA of the CDR3: TGTGCCAGCAGCGCGTCCGGGACAGGGGCCTGGGATACGCAGTATTTT. This gives the protein CASSASGTGAWDTQYF.

The gene calls are TRBV3-1 (or the pseudogene TRBV3-2) and TRBJ2-7, with 9 bases identical to TRBD1. V gave up 4 bases and J gave up 7 bases; unmatched junction bases: 8. Germline CDR1 is LGHDT and CDR2 is YNNKEL (reference sequence). The CDR3 extends over 14 amino acids. The CDR3 nucleotides read TGTGCCAGCAGCCTCCTTCGGGGACAGGGAGAGCAGTACTTC. Translation: CASSLLRGQGEQYF.

V usage is TRBV7-2 and J usage is TRBJ1-1; 11 bases are a match to TRBD1. Trimming at V came to 5 bases and at J to 5 bases, leaving 10 bases not matched to a gene. This CDR3 spans 16 amino acids. The germline CDR1 and CDR2 sequences are SGHTA and FQGNSA. The CDR3 sequence: CASSTWTGGRVTEAFF. In DNA, the CDR3 is TGTGCCAGCAGCACCTGGACAGGGGGCAGGGTAACTGAAGCTTTCTTT.

The rearrangement links TRBV5-1 to TRBJ2-1; 10 bases line up with TRBD2. Unmatched junction bases numbered 10, after V lost 6 bases and J lost 7 bases. CDR3 length equals 15 residues. Germline loops: CDR1 SGHRS, CDR2 YFSETQ. The CDR3 reads CASTKSGTSVNEQFF. In DNA form, the CDR3 reads TGCGCCAGCACGAAATCCGGGACTAGCGTGAATGAGCAGTTCTTC.

The CDR3 sequence: CASSFIPGTGELFF. The DNA of the CDR3 is TGTGCCAGCAGTTTCATACCAGGGACCGGGGAGCTGTTTTTT. The rearrangement joins TRBV27 to TRBJ2-2, with a tentative D call TRBD1 (5 bases). Trimming left V 3 bases short and J 5 bases short, with 10 bases between. The germline gives CDR1 MNHEY, CDR2 SMNVEV (reference sequence). The CDR3 runs to 14 residues.

The CDR3 nucleotides read TGTGCCAGCAGCAAACTTCCAGGGCGCGGGACCCTCCACTTT. Translating gives CASSKLPGRGTLHF. The rearrangement uses TRBV6-5 and TRBJ1-6, with D maybe TRBD1 (5 bases). This CDR3 spans 14 amino acids. The ends were cut back, 6 bases at V and 14 bases at J, with 20 bases in the middle. Germline CDR1 MNHEY, CDR2 SVGAGI.

V gene TRBV6-5 combines with J gene TRBJ1-5; D unresolved. From germline, CDR1 is MNHEY and CDR2 SVGAGI. V lost 6 bases and J lost 5, with 5 bases in between. The length of the CDR3 is 11 residues. The CDR3 DNA reads as TGTGCCAGCAGACTCGATCAGCCCCAGCATTTT. This encodes CASRLDQPQHF.

CDR3 sequence: CASSLEGSYNSPLHF. The CDR3 DNA is TGTGCCAGCAGCCTCGAGGGCTCCTATAATTCACCCCTCCACTTT. The chain combines TRBV11-2 with TRBJ1-6; D unclear. CDR1 is SGHAT, CDR2 FQNNGV, per germline. V lost 5 bases, J lost 0 bases, and 8 bases lay in between. This CDR3 comprises 15 residues.

The chain recombines TRBV5-6 with TRBJ1-1; D gene unclear. CDR3 length: 13 amino acids. Germline assignment: CDR1 SGHDT and CDR2 YYEEEE. V lost 0 bases and J lost 11, with 14 bases in between. The CDR3 DNA is TGTGCCAGCAGCTTGGCTGGCGGGCTGATGGCTTTCTTT. Protein sequence: CASSLAGGLMAFF.

The genes are TRBV5-1 and TRBJ2-5, with 7 nucleotides matching TRBD2. CDR3 size: 15 residues. V gave up 0 bases and J gave up 2 bases; unmatched junction bases: 4. CDR1 and CDR2 from the germline V gene are SGHRS and YFSETQ. The DNA for the CDR3 is TGCGCCAGCAGCTTGGGGGGTAGCGGGCAAGAGACCCAGTACTTC. Protein sequence: CASSLGGSGQETQYF.

In this sample, this clone turned up a few times. The rearrangement uses TRBV10-3 and TRBJ1-2; TRBD1 agrees at 7 bases. The CDR3 is 15 amino acids. The germline V gene encodes CDR1 ENHRY and CDR2 SYGVKD. J was trimmed by 5 bases and V by 4 bases; bases with no gene match: 10. The CDR3 spells CAISGGTAYSYGYTF. The DNA for the CDR3 is TGTGCCATCAGTGGCGGGACAGCTTATTCATATGGCTACACCTTC.

The count of this clone is one. DNA of the CDR3: TGCGCCAGCAGTGAGATAAGGTGCAGGACTCTCGTCAATGAGCAGTTCTTC. This sequence encodes CASSEIRCRTLVNEQFF. The V call is TRBV10-1, the J call TRBJ2-1; a possible D gene is TRBD2 (5 bases). Trimming pared 2 bases from V and 6 bases from J, leaving 20 bases between. This CDR3 comprises 17 residues. The germline CDR1 and CDR2 sequences are WNHNN and SYGVQD (reference sequence).